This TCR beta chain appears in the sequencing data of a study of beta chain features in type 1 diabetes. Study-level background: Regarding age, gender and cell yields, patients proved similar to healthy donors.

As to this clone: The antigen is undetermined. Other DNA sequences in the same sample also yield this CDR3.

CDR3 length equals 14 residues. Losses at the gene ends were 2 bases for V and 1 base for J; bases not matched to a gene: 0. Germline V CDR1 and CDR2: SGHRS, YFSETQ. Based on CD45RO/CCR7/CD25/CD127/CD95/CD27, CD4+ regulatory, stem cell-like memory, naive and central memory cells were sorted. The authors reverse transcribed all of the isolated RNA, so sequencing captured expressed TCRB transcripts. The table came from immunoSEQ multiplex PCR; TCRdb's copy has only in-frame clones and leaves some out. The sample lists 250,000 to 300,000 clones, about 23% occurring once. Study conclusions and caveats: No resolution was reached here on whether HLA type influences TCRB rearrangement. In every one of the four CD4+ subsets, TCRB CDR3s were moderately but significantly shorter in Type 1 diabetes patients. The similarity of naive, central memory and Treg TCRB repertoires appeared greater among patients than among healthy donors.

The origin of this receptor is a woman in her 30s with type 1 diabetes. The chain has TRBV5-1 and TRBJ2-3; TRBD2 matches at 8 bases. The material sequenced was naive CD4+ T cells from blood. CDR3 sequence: CASSFSGGTDTQYF. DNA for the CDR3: TGCGCCAGCAGCTTTAGCGGGGGCACAGATACGCAGTATTTT.